The text below deals with one T cell receptor beta chain. CDR3 length equals 15 residues. J lost 5 bases, V lost 0 bases, and 3 bases had no gene match. The germline gives CDR1 SGHRS, CDR2 YFSETQ. Generated by immunoSEQ multiplex PCR, the TCRdb table keeps only in-frame clones and is missing some. Here the sample spans around 200,000 clones, around 94% being singletons. The sample belongs to a study of control samples from healthy donors and cancer patients. The sequenced material came from blood. This TCR derives from a man over 45 in good health. The chain combines TRBV5-1 with TRBJ1-4, with 8 bases that match TRBD1. CDR3 sequence: CASSLGQGRNEKLFF. The CDR3 DNA reads as TGCGCCAGCAGCTTGGGACAGGGGAGGAATGAAAAACTGTTTTTT. The full variable domain, rest sourced from reference TRBV5-1 and TRBJ1-4, is KAGVTQTPRYLIKTRGQQVTLSCSPISGHRSVSWYQQTPGQGLQFLFEYFSETQRNKGNFPGRFSGRQFSNSRSEMNVSTLELGDSALYLCASSLGQGRNEKLFFGSGTQLSVL.